Shown below are 21 T cell receptor delta chains from a single sample sequenced in a study of gamma-delta T cells after stem cell transplantation. TCRdb re-identified clones in the RT-PCR reads via CATT. The sample yields just over 15,000 delta-chain clones, roughly 9% seen once. The sample taken for sequencing was gamma-delta T cells. The source of these receptors is a human donor. It is not recorded whose cells these are; they may come from a transplant donor.

Regarding this clone: The junction and the germline gene differ at one end; a read error may be behind it. The identical CDR3 is also encoded by other nucleotide sequences in the sample. This chain uses TRDV2 with TRDJ1; TRDD3 agrees at 11 bases. Germline CDR1 GEAIGNYY, CDR2 EKD. The CDR3 spans 21 residues. Written as DNA, the CDR3 is TGTGCCTGTGACACCGTCCCTGGGGGATACAACTTGACTTCCTACACCGTTAAACTCATCTTT. The encoded protein is CACDTVPGGYNLTSYTVKLIF.

This clone was observed a few times. This sequence is one base from a far larger clone and is likely a read error. At the DNA level, this CDR3 is encoded by other sequences in the same sample as well. The chain has TRDV1 and TRDJ1, with a tentative D call TRDD3 (7 bases). With 0 bases removed from V and 0 bases from J, the gap between germline ends came to 26 bases. The CDR3 is 21 amino acids. Germline lookup yields CDR1 TSWWSYY and CDR2 QGS. In DNA form, the CDR3 reads TGTGCTCTTGGGGAACTTCGGGGGCCTTCCCTCCTAGGGGGATACACCGATAAACTCATCTTT. As protein: CALGELRGPSLLGGYTDKLIF.

This clone was seen only a few times. With only one base between it and a far larger clone, this is likely a read error. Other nucleotide sequences from this sample produce the same CDR3. The V call is TRDV2, the J call TRDJ1, with 13 bases matching TRDD3. V lost 3 bases to trimming and J lost 0 bases; unmatched junction nucleotides: 15. The germline gives CDR1 GEAIGNYY, CDR2 EKD. The CDR3 consists of 20 residues. The CDR3: CACDPLLGDTPFDDTDKLIF. The CDR3 DNA reads as TGTGCCTGTGACCCGTTACTGGGGGATACGCCTTTCGACGACACCGATAAACTCATCTTT.

This clone was seen at least ten times. The protein recorded in TCRdb matches a much larger clone and deviates from this DNA's translation at residue 5, suggesting a read error; the protein here is obtained by translating the DNA. The chain uses TRDV2 and TRDJ1, with 7 positions matching TRDD3. The V and J ends lost 4 bases and 2 bases, in that order; junction bases with no gene match: 6. Germline values: CDR1 GEAIGNYY, CDR2 EKD. The CDR3 is 14 residues long. The CDR3 region is CACETLGRTDKLIF. The CDR3 DNA is TGTGCCTGTGAGACACTGGGGCGGACCGATAAACTCATCTTT.

In regard to this clone: A read error likely explains why the TCRdb protein, taken from a much larger clone, differs from this DNA's translation at residue 18; the protein shown is translated from the DNA. The rearrangement joins TRDV2 to TRDJ1; 13 nucleotides line up with TRDD3. The CDR3 spans 20 residues. The germline gives CDR1 GEAIGNYY, CDR2 EKD. This CDR3 is CACDPLLGDTPFDDTDKPIF. DNA of the CDR3: TGTGCCTGTGACCCGTTACTGGGGGATACGCCTTTCGATGACACCGATAAACCCATCTTT.

The chain is built from TRDV1 and TRDJ1, with TRDD3 matching over 13 bases. CDR1 is TSWWSYY, CDR2 QGS, per germline. The CDR3 is 24 amino acids. Losses at the gene ends were 0 bases for V and 3 bases for J; bases not matched to a gene: 25. CDR3: CALGELLEATLWTGGYATPDKLIF. CDR3 bases: TGTGCTCTTGGGGAACTTCTCGAGGCTACTCTTTGGACTGGGGGATACGCAACACCCGATAAACTCATCTTT.

This clone has only a few counts. This DNA translates differently at residue 11 from the TCRdb protein, which is that of a much larger clone; a read error is likely, and the protein shown is the DNA's own translation. This chain links TRDV2 with TRDJ3; D is perhaps TRDD3 (5 bases). CDR1 GEAIGNYY and CDR2 EKD come from the germline V gene. Trimming removed 1 base from V and 0 bases from J, with 18 bases in between. This CDR3 has 20 amino acids. Here the CDR3 DNA reads TGTGCCTGTGACACTCCCGGGGAAGACCAGGGCTCCTGGGACACCCGACAGATGTTTTTC. Amino acids: CACDTPGEDQGSWDTRQMFF.

This clone was counted between two and nine times. A much larger clone differs by one base, so this may be a read error. The V call is TRDV2, the J call TRDJ3; D not resolved. The CDR3 has 18 residues. Per germline, CDR1 GEAIGNYY and CDR2 EKD. The CDR3 DNA follows: TGTGCCCGTGACACCGTCGAGGGTAGCTCCTGGGACACCCGACAGATGTTTTTC. This gives the protein CARDTVEGSSWDTRQMFF.

The sample holds a few counts of this clone. TCRdb records a much larger clone's protein for this DNA, with a difference at residues 8 and 15 that likely arises from a read error; the protein given is the translation of the DNA. V and J are TRDV2 and TRDJ1; 10 bases align to TRDD3. Trimming cost V 0 bases and J 1 base; bases outside gene matches: 19. CDR3 size: 21 residues. CDR1 is GEAIGNYY, CDR2 EKD, per germline. CDR3 bases: TGTGCCTGTGACACCGTGTCGGTGGGGGATACTTCTACTCAATTCACCGATAAACTCATCTTT. Translation: CACDTVSVGDTSTQFTDKLIF.

Points on this clone: TCRdb pairs this DNA with a much larger clone's protein that differs at residue 3, likely a read error; the protein shown was translated from the DNA. The chain combines TRDV2 with TRDJ1; 10 bases fit TRDD3. Germline assignment: CDR1 GEAIGNYY and CDR2 EKD. The CDR3 spans 20 residues. CDR3 sequence reads: CAGDTVYQLVGDTTGDKLIF. In DNA form, the CDR3 reads TGTGCCGGTGACACCGTTTACCAACTCGTGGGGGATACAACGGGCGATAAACTCATCTTT.

This clone came up many times. This DNA's translation differs at residue 5 from TCRdb's protein, which comes from a much larger clone; a read error is likely, and the protein shown is translated from the DNA. V and J are TRDV1 and TRDJ1; D is tentatively TRDD2 or TRDD3 (6 bases each). The germline CDR1 and CDR2 sequences are TSWWSYY and QGS. V was cut by 4 bases and J by 0 bases, with 24 bases left in between. This CDR3 comprises 19 residues. For the CDR3, the DNA is TGTGCTCTTGGGGGATCCGTCCTTCCCGGGGGACCGTACACCGATAAACTCATCTTT. Translation gives CALGGSVLPGGPYTDKLIF.

Note on this clone: TCRdb's protein for this DNA is that of a much larger clone and differs from the translation at residue 7, likely a read error; the protein shown is the DNA translation. In the same sample, other DNA sequences code for this CDR3. The rearrangement links TRDV2 to TRDJ1; D is possibly TRDD3 (6 bases). V lost 1 base and J lost 0, with 26 bases in between. This CDR3 has 20 residues. Per germline, CDR1 GEAIGNYY and CDR2 EKD. CDR3 DNA: TGTGCCTGTGACACTCTCCCGCGGGCCACTGGGACCACGAACACCGATAAACTCATCTTT. Residues: CACDTLPRATGTTNTDKLIF.

As regards this clone: One end of the junction is discordant with germline, which a read error may explain. The rearrangement uses TRDV1 and TRDJ1; 7 bases map to TRDD3. Germline V gene data show CDR1 as TSWWSYY and CDR2 as QGS. The CDR3 consists of 22 residues. The CDR3 is CAIGATTMWGRIHFWYTDKLIF. As DNA, the CDR3 is TGTGCTATTGGGGCTACTACTATGTGGGGGAGAATACACTTTTGGTACACCGATAAACTCATCTTT.

This clone was observed a handful of times. The translation of this DNA and the TCRdb protein of a much larger clone differ at residue 3, probably owing to a read error; the protein shown here is translated from the DNA. The V gene is TRDV2, the J gene TRDJ1, with a tentative D call TRDD3 (6 bases). CDR3 size: 15 residues. Per the germline V gene, CDR1 is GEAIGNYY and CDR2 is EKD. The CDR3 sequence is CASDTGRGETDKLIF. In DNA, the CDR3 is TGTGCCAGTGACACCGGACGGGGGGAGACCGATAAACTCATCTTT.

As concerns this clone: This likely traces to a read error, being one base from a far larger clone. The identical CDR3 is also encoded by other nucleotide sequences in the sample. The chain uses TRDV2 and TRDJ1, with TRDD3 matching over 9 bases. V lost 0 bases and J lost 1; bases outside the gene matches: 20. The CDR3 loop spans 21 amino acids. CDR1 is GEAIGNYY, CDR2 EKD, per germline. The CDR3 DNA reads TGTGCCTGTGACACCATTACTGGGGGACCTACAACGGTTGCCCCCACCGATAAACTCATCTTT. Encoded protein: CACDTITGGPTTVAPTDKLIF.

This clone appeared a few times. TCRdb's entry gives the protein of a much larger clone, which mismatches this DNA's translation at residue 4, likely from a read error; the protein reported here is translated from the DNA. The chain carries TRDV3 and TRDJ1, with TRDD3 matching 7 bases. Losses at the gene ends were 3 bases for V and 4 bases for J; bases not matched to a gene: 14. The CDR3 consists of 15 residues. From germline, CDR1 is TVYSNPD and CDR2 GDNSRS (reference sequence). The CDR3 region has the DNA TGTGCCTTGTTAGCTGGGGCGGATACGGTCGATAAACTCATCTTT. This codes for CALLAGADTVDKLIF.

As regards this clone: The junction shows a germline mismatch at one end, possibly a read error. The CDR3 region is CAIGEDTGVYGSSGDKLIF. CDR3 coding DNA: TGTGCTATTGGGGAAGATACTGGGGTATACGGGAGTTCGGGCGATAAACTCATCTTT. The chain employs TRDV1 and TRDJ1; 7 bases are shared with TRDD3. Per germline, CDR1 TSWWSYY and CDR2 QGS. The CDR3 runs to 19 residues.

This clone was counted only a few times. The protein that TCRdb holds for this DNA derives from a much larger clone and differs from the translated DNA at residue 12, which likely indicates a read error; the protein shown here is translated from the DNA. Additional DNA sequences in this sample encode the identical CDR3. The V call is TRDV2, the J call TRDJ1; TRDD3 might be the D (6 bases). V was cut by 0 bases and J by 2 bases, with 24 bases left in between. The germline CDR1 and CDR2 sequences are GEAIGNYY and EKD. This CDR3 is 19 amino acids long. The CDR3 bases are TGTGCCTGTGACACCGGCACCACAGGGCCAGTGGGGGGTACCGATAAACTCATCTTT. Protein sequence: CACDTGTTGPVGGTDKLIF.

As concerns this clone: A far larger clone is one base from this, pointing to a likely read error. The identical CDR3 is also encoded by other nucleotide sequences in the sample. The gene calls are TRDV2 and TRDJ1; 9 bases align to TRDD3. This CDR3 region has 15 residues. Germline trimming cut 0 bases from V and 2 bases from J; bases unmatched to any gene: 3. Germline V gene lookup returns CDR1 GEAIGNYY and CDR2 EKD. The CDR3 DNA reads TGTGCCTGTGACACCCTGGGGGATCGGACCGATAAACTCATCTTT. Protein product: CACDTLGDRTDKLIF.

This clone occurred a few times. It may be a read error: a sequence one base away is much more abundant. The chain couples TRDV2 to TRDJ1; 11 bases align to TRDD3. The CDR3 is made up of 18 amino acids. With V trimmed by 0 bases and J by 10 bases, 18 bases remained unmatched. Germline-derived CDR1 and CDR2 are GEAIGNYY and EKD. The CDR3 loop reads CACDTADGRLGDKKRLIF. The CDR3 nucleotides read TGTGCCTGTGACACCGCCGACGGTAGACTGGGGGATAAAAAGAGACTCATCTTT.

As for this clone: The TCRdb protein, from a much larger clone, departs from this DNA's translation at residue 5, likely by read error; the protein shown derives from the DNA. V usage is TRDV2 and J usage is TRDJ1, with 7 bases that match TRDD3. V gave up 3 bases and J gave up 2 bases; unmatched junction bases: 26. The germline CDR1 and CDR2 sequences are GEAIGNYY and EKD. The CDR3 contains 21 residues. CDR3: CACDAVRLTGELSGETDKLIF. The CDR3 coding sequence is TGTGCCTGTGACGCCGTCCGTTTAACTGGGGAACTCTCTGGGGAGACCGATAAACTCATCTTT.